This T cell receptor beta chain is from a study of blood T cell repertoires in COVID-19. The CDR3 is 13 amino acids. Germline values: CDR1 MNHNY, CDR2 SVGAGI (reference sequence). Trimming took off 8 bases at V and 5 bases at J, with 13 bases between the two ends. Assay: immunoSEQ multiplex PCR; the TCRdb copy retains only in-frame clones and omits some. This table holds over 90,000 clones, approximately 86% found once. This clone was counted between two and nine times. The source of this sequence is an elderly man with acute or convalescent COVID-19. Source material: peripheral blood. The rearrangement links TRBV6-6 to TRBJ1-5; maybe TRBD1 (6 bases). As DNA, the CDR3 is TGTGCCAGCCGTGGGGCAGGGGATCAGCCCCAGCATTTT. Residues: CASRGAGDQPQHF.